Listed below are T cell receptor beta chains from one sample, sequenced in a study of Graves' ophthalmopathy and Graves' hyperthyroidism. TCRdb re-called the multiplex PCR reads with MiXCR, one entry per CDR3 protein. The sample has over a million distinct CDR3 sequences, around a third seen once. The sequencing input was peripheral blood or thyroid tissue (not recorded which). Every receptor here comes from an adult man with Graves' hyperthyroidism. Each CDR3 is given with its conserved first and last residue. Fields, in order: D gene, clone size, V gene, J gene, CDR3 DNA, CDR3 protein. A D gene is named only where the DNA matches it firmly. Expanded clones get a size class; other rows say once, few or many, or leave the size out.

D: TRBD1; size: NA; V: TRBV10-3; J: TRBJ2-7; DNA: TGTGCCATCAGTGAGTCAACAGGGGCTGGGTACGAGCAGTACTTC; CDR3: CAISESTGAGYEQYF
D: TRBD1; size: many; V: TRBV6-5; J: TRBJ2-7; DNA: TGTGCCAGCAGTCCCCAGGGGGCATCCTACGAGCAGTACTTC; CDR3: CASSPQGASYEQYF
D: TRBD1; size: many; V: TRBV7-9; J: TRBJ2-5; DNA: TGTGCCAGCAGCTTGGACAGGGAAAGCGAGACCCAGTACTTC; CDR3: CASSLDRESETQYF
D: TRBD1; size: NA; V: TRBV7-2; J: TRBJ1-5; DNA: TGTGCCAGCAGCTACGACAGGGGCAGTGGTCAGCCCCAGCATTTT; CDR3: CASSYDRGSGQPQHF
D: NA; size: once; V: TRBV20-1; J: TRBJ2-5; DNA: TGCAGTGCTAGAGCGGGGGCAATGGAGACCCAGTACTTC; CDR3: CSARAGAMETQYF
D: TRBD1; size: NA; V: TRBV7-9; J: TRBJ2-7; DNA: TGTGCCAGCAGAAAGTCGGGGACAGGGGGCTATTTATCCTACGAGCAGTACTTC; CDR3: CASRKSGTGGYLSYEQYF
D: TRBD2; size: few; V: TRBV11-3; J: TRBJ2-2; DNA: TGTGCCAGCAGCTTAGACCTAGCGGGAAGCACCGGGGAGCTGTTTTTT; CDR3: CASSLDLAGSTGELFF
D: TRBD1; size: many; V: TRBV7-9; J: TRBJ1-1; DNA: TGTGCCAGCACTCTCCCAGGGGGCGGCACTGAAGCTTTCTTT; CDR3: CASTLPGGGTEAFF
D: NA; size: NA; V: TRBV7-2; J: TRBJ2-5; DNA: TGTGCCAGCAGCTCACCCCGGGACGTGACTTCCGGGGAAGAGACCCAGTACTTC; CDR3: CASSSPRDVTSGEETQYF
D: NA; size: many; V: TRBV19; J: TRBJ1-6; DNA: TGTGCCAGTAGTATAGTAGGTGGGAATTCACCCCTCCACTTT; CDR3: CASSIVGGNSPLHF
D: NA; size: few; V: TRBV6-5; J: TRBJ1-6; DNA: TGTGCCAGCAGTGATGACGGATATTCACCCCTCCACTTT; CDR3: CASSDDGYSPLHF
D: NA; size: many; V: TRBV5-1; J: TRBJ1-1; DNA: TGCGCCAGCAGCTCACGGGAGTACACTGAAGCTTTCTTT; CDR3: CASSSREYTEAFF
D: TRBD1; size: NA; V: TRBV10-3; J: TRBJ2-7; DNA: TGTGCCAGCAGCTATCCCAGCCGGGACAGGGTCTCCTACGAGCAGTACTTC; CDR3: CASSYPSRDRVSYEQYF
D: NA; size: few; V: TRBV12-3/TRBV12-4; J: TRBJ1-4; DNA: TGTGCCAGCAGACCTGCAGGGTTCTCTGGAAAACTGTTTTTT; CDR3: CASRPAGFSGKLFF
D: NA; size: few; V: TRBV27; J: TRBJ2-7; DNA: TGTGCCAGCAGTTTTAGCTATTCCTACGAGCAGTACTTC; CDR3: CASSFSYSYEQYF
D: NA; size: NA; V: TRBV9; J: TRBJ2-6; DNA: TGTGCCAGCAGGGCAGGGTCCACCGGGGCCAACGTCCTGACTTTC; CDR3: CASRAGSTGANVLTF
D: TRBD2; size: many; V: TRBV19; J: TRBJ2-5; DNA: TGTGCCAGTTTATCCTTAGCGGGTGGAGAGACCCAGTACTTC; CDR3: CASLSLAGGETQYF
D: NA; size: few; V: TRBV4-1; J: TRBJ1-1; DNA: TGCGCCAGCAGCCAGGACAACAGGGCGAAGATGAACACTGAAGCTTTCTTT; CDR3: CASSQDNRAKMNTEAFF
D: NA; size: NA; V: TRBV7-2; J: TRBJ1-4; DNA: TGTGCCAGCAGAGAAGGACTTAATGAAAAACTGTTTTTT; CDR3: CASREGLNEKLFF
D: NA; size: few; V: TRBV20-1; J: TRBJ1-2; DNA: TGCAGTGCTAGACCGCCTGGGGCAGGGGCCGTAACGGGCTACACCTTC; CDR3: CSARPPGAGAVTGYTF
D: TRBD2; size: NA; V: TRBV11-2; J: TRBJ2-5; DNA: TGTGCCAGCAGCTCCCCAGGGACTAGTATCCGGGAGACCCAGTACTTC; CDR3: CASSSPGTSIRETQYF
D: TRBD2; size: many; V: TRBV7-2; J: TRBJ2-7; DNA: TGTGCCAGCAGCCTCCGTGATAGCGGGAGGGCCTTTTACGAGCAGTACTTC; CDR3: CASSLRDSGRAFYEQYF
D: TRBD1; size: many; V: TRBV20-1; J: TRBJ2-5; DNA: TGCAGTGCTTTGACAGGGGGGGAAGAGACCCAGTACTTC; CDR3: CSALTGGEETQYF
D: NA; size: NA; V: TRBV14; J: TRBJ2-5; DNA: TGTGCCAGCAGCCAAGATGGCTTAGGAAAGACCCAGTACTTC; CDR3: CASSQDGLGKTQYF
D: TRBD1; size: NA; V: TRBV10-3; J: TRBJ1-6; DNA: TGTGCCATCAGTGCACTAATAGGACAGGGGGGATCACCCCTCCACTTT; CDR3: CAISALIGQGGSPLHF
D: NA; size: many; V: TRBV7-8; J: TRBJ2-5; DNA: TGTGCCAGCAGCTTAGAGGGTTTCGGGACCCAGTACTTC; CDR3: CASSLEGFGTQYF
D: NA; size: NA; V: TRBV2; J: TRBJ2-5; DNA: TGTGCCAGCACCCTGACCCGGACCAGTGGGGAGACCCAGTACTTC; CDR3: CASTLTRTSGETQYF
D: NA; size: many; V: TRBV5-4; J: TRBJ1-6; DNA: TGTGCCAGCAGCTCCGAGAATTCACCCCTCCACTTT; CDR3: CASSSENSPLHF
D: TRBD2; size: many; V: TRBV12-3/TRBV12-4; J: TRBJ2-5; DNA: TGTGCCAGCAGTTTTGGGACTAGGGGAGAGACCCAGTACTTC; CDR3: CASSFGTRGETQYF
D: NA; size: few; V: TRBV9; J: TRBJ2-6; DNA: TGTGCCAGCAGCTCAGGGCAGGGAATTGTTTCTGGGGCCAACGTCCTGACTTTC; CDR3: CASSSGQGIVSGANVLTF
D: NA; size: NA; V: TRBV20-1; J: TRBJ1-2; DNA: TGCAGTGCTAGTCCGGGGGACTATGGCTACACCTTC; CDR3: CSASPGDYGYTF
D: NA; size: NA; V: TRBV10-2; J: TRBJ1-4; DNA: TGTGCCAGCAGTGGGCGTGGGTGGATTGGGGCTGAAAAACTGTTTTTT; CDR3: CASSGRGWIGAEKLFF
D: TRBD2; size: NA; V: TRBV29-1; J: TRBJ2-2; DNA: TGCAGCGTTCGGACTAGCGGGAGTGTCTCCGGGGAGCTGTTTTTT; CDR3: CSVRTSGSVSGELFF
D: NA; size: NA; V: TRBV7-2; J: TRBJ2-7; DNA: TGTGCCAGCAGCCAAGCCTCAGCTGGTTTGTCTCACGAGCAGTACTTC; CDR3: CASSQASAGLSHEQYF
D: TRBD1; size: NA; V: TRBV29-1; J: TRBJ2-7; DNA: TGCAGCACGCGGACAGGGGGGAAATACGAGCAGTACTTC; CDR3: CSTRTGGKYEQYF
D: NA; size: NA; V: TRBV7-9; J: TRBJ2-3; DNA: TGTGCCAGCAGCCCACCTGACCAGGGGCGCACAGATACGCAGTATTTT; CDR3: CASSPPDQGRTDTQYF
D: NA; size: many; V: TRBV11-2; J: TRBJ2-7; DNA: TGTGCCAGCAGCTTAGTTACCGCCCCGGGGGAGCAGTACTTC; CDR3: CASSLVTAPGEQYF
D: TRBD1; size: many; V: TRBV2; J: TRBJ1-2; DNA: TGTGCCAGCAGCTACGGGACAGGAGATGGCTACACCTTC; CDR3: CASSYGTGDGYTF
D: TRBD1; size: many; V: TRBV19; J: TRBJ1-2; DNA: TGTGCCAGTAGACCTCCTCCGGGACAGGGGGACCATGGCTACACCTTC; CDR3: CASRPPPGQGDHGYTF
D: TRBD1; size: many; V: TRBV7-9; J: TRBJ2-5; DNA: TGTGCCAGCAGCTACTTCGACAGGGGCCAAGAGACCCAGTACTTC; CDR3: CASSYFDRGQETQYF
D: NA; size: NA; V: TRBV20-1; J: TRBJ2-2; DNA: TGCAGTGCATATGAGACCGGGGAGCTGTTTTTT; CDR3: CSAYETGELFF
D: NA; size: NA; V: TRBV7-8; J: TRBJ1-1; DNA: TGTGCCAGCAGCTTCGATGATGTAGGGGAGAACACTGAAGCTTTCTTT; CDR3: CASSFDDVGENTEAFF
D: NA; size: many; V: TRBV6-1; J: TRBJ1-1; DNA: TGTGCCAGCAGTGAACCCTTTGCTTTCTTT; CDR3: CASSEPFAFF
D: NA; size: NA; V: TRBV11-2; J: TRBJ2-5; DNA: TGTGCCAGCAGCTTAGAAGCTAGCTCGGGCAAGACCCAGTACTTC; CDR3: CASSLEASSGKTQYF
D: TRBD1; size: NA; V: TRBV7-3; J: TRBJ1-2; DNA: TGTGCCAGCAGCGCAACCTTGGACAGGGAACTCAATGGCTACACCTTC; CDR3: CASSATLDRELNGYTF
D: NA; size: NA; V: TRBV7-8; J: TRBJ1-4; DNA: TGTGCCAGCAGCTTAGGGGCACTAGGTCCTAGGCGAAAGGCAACTAATGAAAAACTGTTTTTT; CDR3: CASSLGALGPRRKATNEKLFF
D: NA; size: NA; V: TRBV4-1; J: TRBJ1-5; DNA: TGTGCCAGCAGCCAAGACGTGGGCTCTCAGCCCCATCATTTT; CDR3: CASSQDVGSQPHHF
D: NA; size: few; V: TRBV12-3/TRBV12-4; J: TRBJ2-6; DNA: TGTGCCAGCAGTTTAGGGAATAGACAGGATTCTGGGGCCAACGTCCTGACTTTC; CDR3: CASSLGNRQDSGANVLTF
D: NA; size: many; V: TRBV29-1; J: TRBJ2-7; DNA: TGCAGCGTTGAAATTGGACCGGAAAAGCCCTACGAGCAGTACTTC; CDR3: CSVEIGPEKPYEQYF
D: NA; size: few; V: TRBV10-2; J: TRBJ2-5; DNA: TGCGCCAGCAGTGAGTTGGGAGACAGCGAGCAAGAGACCCAGTACTTC; CDR3: CASSELGDSEQETQYF
D: TRBD1; size: many; V: TRBV7-6; J: TRBJ2-5; DNA: TGTGCCAGCAGCTCCGGGACAGGGGTTGGAGAGACCCAGTACTTC; CDR3: CASSSGTGVGETQYF
D: TRBD1; size: NA; V: TRBV29-1; J: TRBJ2-7; DNA: TGCAGCGTTGAACTCAGGGGACAGGACTACGAGCAGTACTTC; CDR3: CSVELRGQDYEQYF
D: TRBD1; size: NA; V: TRBV9; J: TRBJ2-2; DNA: TGTGCCAGCAGCGGTGGGACAGGGGTACTAACCGGGGAGCTGTTTTTT; CDR3: CASSGGTGVLTGELFF
D: NA; size: few; V: TRBV20-1; J: TRBJ2-7; DNA: TGCAGTGCTAGGCCCCCGGGACTTATATACGAGCAGTACTTC; CDR3: CSARPPGLIYEQYF
D: NA; size: many; V: TRBV19; J: TRBJ1-3; DNA: TGTGCCAGTATAAGCTCTGGAAACACCATATATTTT; CDR3: CASISSGNTIYF
D: NA; size: many; V: TRBV29-1; J: TRBJ1-5; DNA: TGCAGCGTTGAAGTCAGTCAGCGAAAGTATAGCAATCAGCCCCAGCATTTT; CDR3: CSVEVSQRKYSNQPQHF
D: NA; size: many; V: TRBV11-2; J: TRBJ1-1; DNA: TGTGCCAGCAGCTTAGGGCCACAGAACCTGAACACTGAAGCTTTCTTT; CDR3: CASSLGPQNLNTEAFF
D: NA; size: NA; V: TRBV9; J: TRBJ1-5; DNA: TGTGCCAGCAGTTACTCCTGGGGCGGGGATCAGCCCCAGCATTTT; CDR3: CASSYSWGGDQPQHF
D: NA; size: NA; V: TRBV6-7; J: TRBJ2-5; DNA: TGTGCCAGCAGTTATACTCCGGGAACAGAGACCCAGTACTTC; CDR3: CASSYTPGTETQYF
D: TRBD2; size: once; V: TRBV5-1; J: TRBJ2-2; DNA: TGCGCCAGCAGCCCAAACCGGACTAGCGGGGGCCGCACCGGGGAGCTGTTTTTT; CDR3: CASSPNRTSGGRTGELFF